This T cell receptor beta chain emerged from a study of long-term antiretroviral therapy in people with HIV. This CDR3 contains 16 residues. CDR1 SGHVS and CDR2 FQNEAQ come from the germline V gene. V shed 7 bases and J shed 4 bases, with 20 bases lying between them. This clone has a single count. Participants living with HIV all received treatment in the United States. The libraries were made with immunoSEQ v3.0 at survey level. Produced via immunoSEQ multiplex PCR; TCRdb's table is partial and in-frame only. This table has roughly 20,000 clones, 86% appearing once. This specimen consisted of unsorted PBMCs, obtained 0.5 years after starting antiretroviral therapy. This clonotype originated in a man in his forties or fifties with HIV. The V gene is TRBV7-8, the J gene TRBJ1-5; TRBD1 might be the D (5 bases). The CDR3 is CASTGPGGDWNQPQHF. The CDR3 DNA sequence: TGTGCCAGCACGGGCCCTGGGGGAGATTGGAATCAGCCCCAGCATTTT.